This TCR beta chain was sequenced in a study of OX40 agonist ivuxolimab in advanced cancers. Data came from immunoSEQ multiplex PCR; TCRdb stores just in-frame clones and leaves some out. The repertoire has 20,000 to 25,000 clones, 85% to 90% of them found once; the top ten carry around 40%. This TCR was recovered from an adult with an advanced solid tumor such as melanoma, head and neck, liver or kidney cancer. The material was CD4+ or CD8+ T cells sorted from blood, obtained in a trial of the OX40 agonist ivuxolimab.

CDR3 sequence (DNA): TGTGCCAGCAGTTCCGGGACCTACGAGCAGTACTTC. Its protein is CASSSGTYEQYF. The chain employs TRBV2 and TRBJ2-7, with TRBD2 as a possible D gene (5 bases). Trimming removed 5 bases from V and 2 bases from J, with 7 bases in between. The CDR3 contains 12 residues. Germline CDR1 is SNHLY and CDR2 is FYNNEI.